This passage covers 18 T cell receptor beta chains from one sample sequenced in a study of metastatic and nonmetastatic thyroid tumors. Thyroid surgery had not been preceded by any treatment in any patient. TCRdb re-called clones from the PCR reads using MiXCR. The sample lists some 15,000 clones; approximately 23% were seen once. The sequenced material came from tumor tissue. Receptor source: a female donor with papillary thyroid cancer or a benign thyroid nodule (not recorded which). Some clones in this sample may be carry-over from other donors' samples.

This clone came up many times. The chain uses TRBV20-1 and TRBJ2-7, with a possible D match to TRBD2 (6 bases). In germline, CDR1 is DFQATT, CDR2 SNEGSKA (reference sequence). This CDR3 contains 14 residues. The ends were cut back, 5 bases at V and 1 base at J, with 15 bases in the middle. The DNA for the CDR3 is TGCAGTGCTGAGCACACGGGGGAATCCTACGAGCAGTACTTC. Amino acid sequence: CSAEHTGESYEQYF.

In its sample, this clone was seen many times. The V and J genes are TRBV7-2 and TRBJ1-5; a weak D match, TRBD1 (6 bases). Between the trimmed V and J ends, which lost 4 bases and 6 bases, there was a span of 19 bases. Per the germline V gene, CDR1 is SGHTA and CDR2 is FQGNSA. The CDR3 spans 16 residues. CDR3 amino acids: CASSSPGTNDGQPQHF. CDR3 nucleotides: TGTGCCAGCAGCTCCCCCGGGACAAATGACGGTCAGCCCCAGCATTTT.

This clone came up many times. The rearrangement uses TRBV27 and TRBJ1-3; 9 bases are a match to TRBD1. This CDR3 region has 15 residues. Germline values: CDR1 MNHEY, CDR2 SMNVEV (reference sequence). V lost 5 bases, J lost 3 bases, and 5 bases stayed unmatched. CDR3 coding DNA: TGTGCCAGCAGTCCGACAGGGGGTTATGGAAACACCATATATTTT. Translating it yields CASSPTGGYGNTIYF.

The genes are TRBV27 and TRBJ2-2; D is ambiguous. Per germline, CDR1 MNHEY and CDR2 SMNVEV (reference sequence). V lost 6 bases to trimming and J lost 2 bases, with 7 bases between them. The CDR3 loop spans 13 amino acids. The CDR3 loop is CASRVGNTGELFF. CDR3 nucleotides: TGTGCCAGCAGGGTAGGAAACACCGGGGAGCTGTTTTTT.

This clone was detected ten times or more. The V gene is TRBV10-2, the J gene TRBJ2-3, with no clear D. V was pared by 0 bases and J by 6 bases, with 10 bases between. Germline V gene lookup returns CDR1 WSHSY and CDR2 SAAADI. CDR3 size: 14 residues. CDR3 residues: CASSESPFGDTQYF. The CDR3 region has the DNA TGCGCCAGCAGTGAGTCGCCTTTCGGGGATACGCAGTATTTT.

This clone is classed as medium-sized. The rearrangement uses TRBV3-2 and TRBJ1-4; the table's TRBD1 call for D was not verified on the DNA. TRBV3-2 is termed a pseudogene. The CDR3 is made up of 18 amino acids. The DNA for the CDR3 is TGTGCCAGCAGCCATGGGACAGGGAGGGGGGGGAAGAATGAAAAACTGTTTTTT. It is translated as CASSHGTGRGGKNEKLFF.

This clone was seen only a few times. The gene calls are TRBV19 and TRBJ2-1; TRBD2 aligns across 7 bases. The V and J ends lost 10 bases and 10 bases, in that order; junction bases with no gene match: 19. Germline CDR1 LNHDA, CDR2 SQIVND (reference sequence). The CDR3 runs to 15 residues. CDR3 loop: CATQKPERETSEQFF. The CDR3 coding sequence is TGTGCCACTCAGAAACCCGAGCGGGAAACCTCGGAGCAGTTCTTC.

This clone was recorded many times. CDR3 in amino acids: CASSVDPGRVDSPLHF. CDR3 sequence (DNA): TGTGCCAGCAGCGTAGACCCGGGCCGGGTGGATTCACCCCTCCACTTT. The rearrangement joins TRBV9 to TRBJ1-6; D call uncertain. Germline CDR1 and CDR2: SGDLS and YYNGEE. This CDR3 spans 16 amino acids. V lost 0 bases and J lost 8, with 15 bases in between.

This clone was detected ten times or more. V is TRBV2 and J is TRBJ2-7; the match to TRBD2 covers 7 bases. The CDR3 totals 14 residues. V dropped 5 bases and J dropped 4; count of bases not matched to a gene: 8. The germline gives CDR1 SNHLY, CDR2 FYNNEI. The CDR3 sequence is CASSRGSSGYEQYF. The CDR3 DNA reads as TGTGCCAGCAGTAGGGGATCTAGCGGTTACGAGCAGTACTTC.

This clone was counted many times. The CDR3 here is CASSARDRLNYGYTF. The DNA of the CDR3 is TGCGCCAGCAGTGCCCGGGACAGGCTTAACTATGGCTACACCTTC. V is TRBV10-2 and J is TRBJ1-2; 8 bases align to TRBD1. Germline V gene lookup returns CDR1 WSHSY and CDR2 SAAADI. This CDR3 region has 15 residues. The J segment lost 1 base and the V segment lost 4 bases, leaving 5 bases of the junction unmatched.

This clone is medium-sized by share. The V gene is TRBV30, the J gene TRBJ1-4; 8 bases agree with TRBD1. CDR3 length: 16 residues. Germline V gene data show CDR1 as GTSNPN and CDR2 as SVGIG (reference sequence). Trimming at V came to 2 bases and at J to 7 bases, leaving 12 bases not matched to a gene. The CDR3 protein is CAWSPSRTGRIEKLFF. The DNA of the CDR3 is TGTGCCTGGAGTCCCTCCCGGACAGGGCGGATTGAAAAACTGTTTTTT.

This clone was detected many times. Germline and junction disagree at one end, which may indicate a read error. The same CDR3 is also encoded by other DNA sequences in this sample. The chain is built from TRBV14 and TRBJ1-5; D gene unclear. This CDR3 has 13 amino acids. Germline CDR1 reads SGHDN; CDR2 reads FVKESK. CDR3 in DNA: TGTGCCAGCAGCCAAGTTTGGGGTCAGCCCCAACATTTT. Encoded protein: CASSQVWGQPQHF.

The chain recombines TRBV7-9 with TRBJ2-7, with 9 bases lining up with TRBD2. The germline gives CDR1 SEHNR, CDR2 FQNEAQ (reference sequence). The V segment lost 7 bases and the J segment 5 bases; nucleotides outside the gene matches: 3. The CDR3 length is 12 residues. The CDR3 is CASNSGRDEQYF. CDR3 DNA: TGTGCCAGCAATAGCGGGAGAGACGAGCAGTACTTC.

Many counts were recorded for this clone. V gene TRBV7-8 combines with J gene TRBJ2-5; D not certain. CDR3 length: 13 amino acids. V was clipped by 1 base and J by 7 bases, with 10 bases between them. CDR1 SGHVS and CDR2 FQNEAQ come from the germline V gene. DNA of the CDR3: TGTGCCAGCAGCTTAGTAGTTCTGGTGACCCAGTACTTC. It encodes CASSLVVLVTQYF.

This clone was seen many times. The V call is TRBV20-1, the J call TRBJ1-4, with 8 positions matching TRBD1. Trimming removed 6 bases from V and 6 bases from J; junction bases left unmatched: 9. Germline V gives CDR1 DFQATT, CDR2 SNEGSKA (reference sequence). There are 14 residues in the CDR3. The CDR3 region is CSALDRGGDEKLFF. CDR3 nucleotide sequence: TGCAGTGCACTAGACAGGGGAGGAGATGAAAAACTGTTTTTT.

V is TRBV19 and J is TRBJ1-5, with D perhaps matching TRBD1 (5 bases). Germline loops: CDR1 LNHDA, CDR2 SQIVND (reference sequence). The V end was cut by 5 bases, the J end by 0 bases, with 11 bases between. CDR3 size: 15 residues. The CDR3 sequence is CASSSTGLSNQPQHF. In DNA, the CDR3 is TGTGCCAGTAGTTCGACGGGGCTTAGCAATCAGCCCCAGCATTTT.

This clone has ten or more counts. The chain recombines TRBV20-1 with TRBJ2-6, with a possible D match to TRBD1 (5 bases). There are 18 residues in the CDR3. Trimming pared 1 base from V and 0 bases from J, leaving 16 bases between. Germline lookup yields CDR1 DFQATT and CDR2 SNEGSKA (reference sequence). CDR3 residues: CSARVNRFGLSGANVLTF. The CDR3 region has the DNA TGCAGTGCTAGAGTAAACAGGTTTGGGCTCTCTGGGGCCAACGTCCTGACTTTC.

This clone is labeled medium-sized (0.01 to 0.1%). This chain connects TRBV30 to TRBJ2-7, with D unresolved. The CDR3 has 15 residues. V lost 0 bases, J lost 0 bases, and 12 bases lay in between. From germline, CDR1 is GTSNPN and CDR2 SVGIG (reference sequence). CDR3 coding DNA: TGTGCCTGGAGTGTACTACCCCAGAGCTCCTACGAGCAGTACTTC. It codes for CAWSVLPQSSYEQYF.